The 14 T cell receptor beta chains given below trace back to one sample, sequenced in a study of identical twins. TCRdb recomputed calls from the 5' RACE reads with MiXCR, one row per CDR3 protein. This sample yields roughly 690,000 distinct CDR3 sequences, of which approximately 6.1% are seen a single time; around 1.9% belongs to the top ten. Sequenced input: naive T cells sorted from blood. The receptors were sampled from a man aged 18 to 29 in good health.

This clonotype was found many times. The chain carries TRBV29-1 and TRBJ2-5; 10 bases map to TRBD1. Germline CDR1 is SQVTM and CDR2 is ANQGSEA. Losses at the gene ends were 6 bases for V and 4 bases for J; bases not matched to a gene: 5. The CDR3 has 13 residues. CDR3 nucleotides: TGCAGCGTCGCTGACAGGGGGCCAGAGACCCAGTACTTC. This codes for CSVADRGPETQYF.

The chain is built from TRBV7-9 and TRBJ2-3; no reliable D call. This CDR3 contains 15 residues. Trimming left V 6 bases short and J 5 bases short, with 18 bases between. Germline CDR1 is SEHNR and CDR2 is FQNEAQ (reference sequence). CDR3 residues: CASRQVGKGRDTQYF. The CDR3 bases are TGTGCCAGCAGGCAGGTGGGGAAGGGCAGAGATACGCAGTATTTT. The full variable domain, its missing parts supplied by reference TRBV7-9 and TRBJ2-3, is DTGVSQNPRHKITKRGQNVTFRCDPISEHNRLYWYRQTLGQGPEFLTYFQNEAQLEKSRLLSDRFSAERPKGSFSTLEIQRTEQGDSAMYLCASRQVGKGRDTQYFGPGTRLTVL.

This clonotype was picked up a small number of times. The chain has TRBV27 and TRBJ2-2; no firm D call. The germline V gene encodes CDR1 MNHEY and CDR2 SMNVEV (reference sequence). CDR3 length equals 14 residues. Deletions cut 8 bases from V and 4 bases from J, with 14 bases between. This CDR3 reads CASGPLATTGELFF. The CDR3 bases are TGTGCCAGCGGACCCCTTGCAACCACCGGGGAGCTGTTTTTT.

This clonotype was found many times. The gene calls are TRBV5-1 and TRBJ2-7, with TRBD1 identical over 7 bases. This CDR3 has 17 amino acids. V was clipped by 4 bases and J by 3 bases; unmatched bases: 16. The germline V gene encodes CDR1 SGHRS and CDR2 YFSETQ. CDR3 bases: TGCGCCAGCAGCATCGGACCCAAGGAACAGGGGAACTACGAGCAGTACTTC. Protein: CASSIGPKEQGNYEQYF.

The sample holds many counts of this clonotype. The CDR3 sequence: CASGLGQAGFF. CDR3 coding DNA: TGTGCCAGCGGCCTGGGACAGGCCGGCTTTTTT. V and J are TRBV28 and TRBJ2-2, with 8 bases identical to TRBD1. Germline lookup yields CDR1 MDHEN and CDR2 SYDVKM. V lost 8 bases to trimming and J lost 17 bases; unmatched junction nucleotides: 10. CDR3 length: 11 amino acids.

This clonotype was detected only a few times. The rearrangement uses TRBV15 and TRBJ2-1; D unclear. Germline V gives CDR1 LNHNV, CDR2 YYDKDF (reference sequence). This CDR3 has 14 residues. V was trimmed by 2 bases and J by 5 bases, leaving 10 bases between them. The CDR3 spells CATSRPRTDNEQFF. The CDR3 DNA sequence: TGTGCCACCAGCAGACCCAGGACCGACAATGAGCAGTTCTTC.

This clonotype was counted ten times or more. The chain recombines TRBV28 with TRBJ2-5; D not certain. The CDR3 is 14 residues long. V was shortened by 1 base and J by 5 bases, with 11 bases between the two germline ends. CDR1 is MDHEN and CDR2 is SYDVKM in the germline V gene. In DNA, the CDR3 is TGTGCCAGCAGTTTATTGGCGAGTCGGGAGACCCAGTACTTC. This translates into CASSLLASRETQYF.

The chain is built from TRBV11-3 and TRBJ2-1; TRBD2 is a possible D gene (7 bases). The CDR3 runs 16 residues. From germline, CDR1 is SGHNT and CDR2 YENEEA. The V end lost 4 bases, the J end lost 7 bases, and 20 bases lay between the germline ends. The CDR3 reads CASSSNPAGAKNEQFF. In nucleotides, the CDR3 is TGTGCCAGCAGCTCTAACCCCGCGGGGGCCAAGAATGAGCAGTTCTTC.

There are a few counts of this clonotype. The chain recombines TRBV6-1 with TRBJ2-3, with 9 bases identical to TRBD2. The CDR3 length is 15 residues. From germline, CDR1 is MNHNS and CDR2 SASEGT. The V and J ends lost 6 bases and 4 bases, in that order; junction bases with no gene match: 8. As DNA, the CDR3 is TGTGCCAGCAGCCTTAGCGGGAGTCCCGCAGATACGCAGTATTTT. This codes for CASSLSGSPADTQYF.

This clonotype has only a few counts. V gene TRBV28 combines with J gene TRBJ2-3, with 7 bases matching TRBD1. The CDR3 sequence is 12 residues long. Trimming cost V 6 bases and J 6 bases; bases outside gene matches: 3. Germline V gene lookup returns CDR1 MDHEN and CDR2 SYDVKM. CDR3 sequence: CASSDRVDTQYF. DNA for the CDR3: TGTGCCAGCAGCGACAGGGTTGATACGCAGTATTTT.

This clonotype was observed a handful of times. This chain connects TRBV4-3 to TRBJ2-6, with D possibly being TRBD1 (5 bases). There are 16 residues in the CDR3. Germline V gives CDR1 LGHNA, CDR2 YSLEER. With 0 bases removed from V and 1 base from J, the gap between germline ends came to 7 bases. The CDR3 spells CASSQEHRSGANVLTF. CDR3 coding DNA: TGCGCCAGCAGCCAAGAGCACAGGTCTGGGGCCAACGTCCTGACTTTC.

This chain joins TRBV29-1 and TRBJ2-1; the D gene could be TRBD1 or TRBD2 (5 bases each). Trimming pared 4 bases from V and 6 bases from J, leaving 22 bases between. The germline V gene has CDR1 SQVTM and CDR2 ANQGSEA. There are 16 residues in the CDR3. The chain's CDR3 is CSVGRLRGPISNEQFF. The CDR3 region has the DNA TGCAGCGTTGGTCGTTTGAGGGGCCCGATCTCCAATGAGCAGTTCTTC.

This clonotype was counted ten times or more. This sequence joins TRBV11-1 and TRBJ2-1, with TRBD2 matching over 11 bases. Germline CDR1 reads SGHAT; CDR2 reads FQDESV (reference sequence). Germline trimming cut 4 bases from V and 2 bases from J; bases unmatched to any gene: 16. This CDR3 is 20 amino acids long. The CDR3: CASSSMNPTTSGRPYNEQFF. DNA for the CDR3: TGTGCCAGCAGCTCCATGAATCCAACCACTAGCGGGAGACCCTACAATGAGCAGTTCTTC.

This clonotype was recorded many times. The gene calls are TRBV6-5 and TRBJ2-2; D remains ambiguous. The germline V gene has CDR1 MNHEY and CDR2 SVGAGI. V gave up 2 bases and J gave up 5 bases, with 12 bases separating them. The CDR3 is 15 amino acids. CDR3 DNA: TGTGCCAGCAGTTACAGTCGGACGGATACCGGGGAGCTGTTTTTT. It yields the protein CASSYSRTDTGELFF.